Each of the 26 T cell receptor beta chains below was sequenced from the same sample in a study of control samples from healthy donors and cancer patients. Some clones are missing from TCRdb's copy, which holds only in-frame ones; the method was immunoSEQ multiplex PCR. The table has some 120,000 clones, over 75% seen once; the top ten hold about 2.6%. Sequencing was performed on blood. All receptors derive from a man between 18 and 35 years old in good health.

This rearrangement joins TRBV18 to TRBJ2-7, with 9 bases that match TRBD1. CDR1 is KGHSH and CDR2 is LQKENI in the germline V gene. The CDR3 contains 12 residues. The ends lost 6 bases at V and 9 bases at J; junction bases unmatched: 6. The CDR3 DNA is TGTGCCAGCTCCCAGGACAGGGGCTCGCAGTACTTC. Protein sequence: CASSQDRGSQYF.

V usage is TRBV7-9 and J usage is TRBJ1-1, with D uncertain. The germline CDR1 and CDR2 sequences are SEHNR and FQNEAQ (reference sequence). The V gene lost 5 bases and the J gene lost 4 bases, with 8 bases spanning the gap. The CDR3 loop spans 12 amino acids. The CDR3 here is CASSEGGTEAFF. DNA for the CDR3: TGTGCCAGCAGCGAGGGAGGCACTGAAGCTTTCTTT.

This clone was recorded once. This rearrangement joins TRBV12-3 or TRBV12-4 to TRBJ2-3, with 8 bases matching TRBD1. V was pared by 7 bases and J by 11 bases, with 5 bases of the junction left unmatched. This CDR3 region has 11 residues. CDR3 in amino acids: CASNNRGEQYF. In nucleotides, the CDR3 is TGTGCCAGCAACAACAGGGGGGAGCAGTATTTT.

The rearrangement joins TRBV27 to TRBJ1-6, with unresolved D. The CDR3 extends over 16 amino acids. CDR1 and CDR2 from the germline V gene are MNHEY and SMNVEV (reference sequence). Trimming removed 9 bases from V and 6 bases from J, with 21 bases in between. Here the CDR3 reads CASTLAAHLSNSPLHF. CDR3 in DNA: TGTGCCAGTACCCTGGCAGCCCACCTATCTAATTCACCCCTCCACTTT.

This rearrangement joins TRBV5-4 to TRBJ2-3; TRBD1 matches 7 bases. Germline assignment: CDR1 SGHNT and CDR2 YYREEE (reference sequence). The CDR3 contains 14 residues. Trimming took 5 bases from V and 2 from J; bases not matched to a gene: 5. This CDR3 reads CASSKQGTTDTQYF. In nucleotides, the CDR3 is TGTGCCAGCAGTAAACAGGGGACCACAGATACGCAGTATTTT.

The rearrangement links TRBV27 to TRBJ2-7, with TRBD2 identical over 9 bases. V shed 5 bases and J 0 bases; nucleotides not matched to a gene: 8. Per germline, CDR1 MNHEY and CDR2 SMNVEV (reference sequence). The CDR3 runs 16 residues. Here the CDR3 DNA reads TGTGCCAGCAGTCTACGACTAGCGGCCAACTCCTACGAGCAGTACTTC. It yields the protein CASSLRLAANSYEQYF.

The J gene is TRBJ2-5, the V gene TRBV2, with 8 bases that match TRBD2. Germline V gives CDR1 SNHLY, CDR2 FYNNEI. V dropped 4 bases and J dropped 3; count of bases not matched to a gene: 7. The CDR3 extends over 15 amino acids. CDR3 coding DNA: TGTGCCAGCAGTGGCGCAAGCGGGGGAGAAGAGACCCAGTACTTC. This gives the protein CASSGASGGEETQYF.

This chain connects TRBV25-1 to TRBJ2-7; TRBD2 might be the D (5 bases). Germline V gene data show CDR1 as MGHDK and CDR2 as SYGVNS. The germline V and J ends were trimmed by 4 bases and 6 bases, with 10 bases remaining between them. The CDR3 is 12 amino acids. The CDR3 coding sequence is TGTGCCAGCAGTGCCGGAGGACGCGAGCAGTACTTC. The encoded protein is CASSAGGREQYF.

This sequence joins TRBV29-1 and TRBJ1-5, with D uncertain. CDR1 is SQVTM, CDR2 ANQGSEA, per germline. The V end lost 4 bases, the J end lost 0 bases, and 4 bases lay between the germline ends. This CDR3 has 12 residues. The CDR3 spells CSVGHSNQPQHF. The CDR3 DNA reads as TGCAGCGTTGGCCATAGCAATCAGCCCCAGCATTTT.

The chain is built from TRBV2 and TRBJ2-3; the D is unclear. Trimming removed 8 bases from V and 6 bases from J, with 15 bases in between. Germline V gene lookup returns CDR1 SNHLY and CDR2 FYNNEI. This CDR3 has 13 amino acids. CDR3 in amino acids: CASLDQKADTQYF. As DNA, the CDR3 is TGTGCCAGCCTGGACCAAAAAGCGGATACGCAGTATTTT.

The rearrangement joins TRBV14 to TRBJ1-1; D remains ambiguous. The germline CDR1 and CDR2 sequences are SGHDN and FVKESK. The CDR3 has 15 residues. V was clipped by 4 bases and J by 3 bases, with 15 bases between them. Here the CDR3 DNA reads TGTGCCAGCAGCCCTCCCAAGCTGGGGTACACTGAAGCTTTCTTT. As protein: CASSPPKLGYTEAFF.

The CDR3 spells CASRPMTDTQYF. In DNA form, the CDR3 reads TGTGCCAGCAGGCCAATGACAGATACGCAGTATTTT. The chain links TRBV12-3 or TRBV12-4 to TRBJ2-3; no firm D call. The CDR3 runs 12 residues. The ends were cut back, 6 bases at V and 3 bases at J, with 7 bases in the middle.

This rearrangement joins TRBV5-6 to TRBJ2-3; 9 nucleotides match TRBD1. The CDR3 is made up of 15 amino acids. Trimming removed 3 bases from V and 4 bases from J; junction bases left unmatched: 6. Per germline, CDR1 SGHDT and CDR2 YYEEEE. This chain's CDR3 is CASSYPGQGADTQYF. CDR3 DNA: TGTGCCAGCAGCTATCCGGGACAGGGAGCAGATACGCAGTATTTT.

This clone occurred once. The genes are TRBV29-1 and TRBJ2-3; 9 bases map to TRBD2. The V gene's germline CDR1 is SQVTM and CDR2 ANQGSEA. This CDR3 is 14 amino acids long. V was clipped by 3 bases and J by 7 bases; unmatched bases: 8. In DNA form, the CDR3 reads TGCAGCGTTGAGCCCAGCGGGGGGACTTATACGCAGTATTTT. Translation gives CSVEPSGGTYTQYF.

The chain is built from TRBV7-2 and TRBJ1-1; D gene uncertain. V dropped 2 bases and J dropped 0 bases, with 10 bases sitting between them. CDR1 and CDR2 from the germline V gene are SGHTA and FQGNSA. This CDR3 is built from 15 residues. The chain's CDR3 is CASSLPGTMNTEAFF. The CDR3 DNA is TGTGCCAGCAGCTTACCGGGAACTATGAACACTGAAGCTTTCTTT. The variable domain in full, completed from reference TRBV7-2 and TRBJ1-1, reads GAGVSQSPSNKVTEKGKDVELRCDPISGHTALYWYRQSLGQGLEFLIYFQGNSAPDKSGLPSDRFSAERTGGSVSTLTIQRTQQEDSAVYLCASSLPGTMNTEAFFGQGTRLTVV.

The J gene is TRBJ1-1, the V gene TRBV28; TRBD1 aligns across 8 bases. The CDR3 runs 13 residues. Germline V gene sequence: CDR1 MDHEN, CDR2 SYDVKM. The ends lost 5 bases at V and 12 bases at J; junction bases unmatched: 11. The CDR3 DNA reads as TGTGCCAGCAGTCTCCACAGGGGGAGAGCGCCTTTCTTT. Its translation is CASSLHRGRAPFF.

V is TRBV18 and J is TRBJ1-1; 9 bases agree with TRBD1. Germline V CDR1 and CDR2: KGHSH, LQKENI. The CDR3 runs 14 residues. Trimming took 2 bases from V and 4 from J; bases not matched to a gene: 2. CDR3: CASSPGQGITEAFF. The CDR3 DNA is TGTGCCAGCTCACCAGGACAGGGGATCACTGAAGCTTTCTTT.

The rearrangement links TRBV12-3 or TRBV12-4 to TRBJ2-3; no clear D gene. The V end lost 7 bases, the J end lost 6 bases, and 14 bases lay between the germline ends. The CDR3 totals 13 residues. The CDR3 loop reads CASTSRRSDTQYF. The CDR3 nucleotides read TGTGCCAGCACCTCCCGCAGGTCCGATACGCAGTATTTT.

In DNA, the CDR3 is TGTGCCAGCAGCCCCCCTTTACTCTCTGGAAACACCATATATTTT. This translates into CASSPPLLSGNTIYF. The chain combines TRBV2 with TRBJ1-3, with unresolved D. The germline V gene encodes CDR1 SNHLY and CDR2 FYNNEI. Trimming took 6 bases from V and 0 from J, leaving 12 bases between them. This CDR3 spans 15 amino acids.

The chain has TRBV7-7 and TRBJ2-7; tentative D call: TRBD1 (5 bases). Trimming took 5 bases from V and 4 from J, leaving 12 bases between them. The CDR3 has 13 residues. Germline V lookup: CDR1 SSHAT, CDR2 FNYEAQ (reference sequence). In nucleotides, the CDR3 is TGTGCCAGCAGCCAGGACACGGATTACGAGCAGTACTTC. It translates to CASSQDTDYEQYF.

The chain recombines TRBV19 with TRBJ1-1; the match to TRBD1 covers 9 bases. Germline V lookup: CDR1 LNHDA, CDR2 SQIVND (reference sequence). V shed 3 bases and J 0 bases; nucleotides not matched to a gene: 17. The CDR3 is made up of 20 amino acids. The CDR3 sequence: CASSIGYRWDRDSLNTEAFF. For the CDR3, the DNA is TGTGCCAGTAGTATCGGTTATAGGTGGGACAGGGACTCCTTGAACACTGAAGCTTTCTTT.

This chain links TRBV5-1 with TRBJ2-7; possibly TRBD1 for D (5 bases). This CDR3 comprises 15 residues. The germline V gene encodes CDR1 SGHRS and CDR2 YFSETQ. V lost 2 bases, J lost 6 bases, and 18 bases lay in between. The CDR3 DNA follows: TGCGCCAGCAGCTTTATGGGGCAGGGTCACACCGAGCAGTACTTC. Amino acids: CASSFMGQGHTEQYF.

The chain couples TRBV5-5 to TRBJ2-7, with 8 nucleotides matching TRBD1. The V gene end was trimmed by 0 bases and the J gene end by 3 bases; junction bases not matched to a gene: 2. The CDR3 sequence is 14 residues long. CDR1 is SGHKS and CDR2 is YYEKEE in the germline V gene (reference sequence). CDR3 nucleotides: TGTGCCAGCAGCTTGGGACAGGGGAACTACGAGCAGTACTTC. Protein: CASSLGQGNYEQYF.

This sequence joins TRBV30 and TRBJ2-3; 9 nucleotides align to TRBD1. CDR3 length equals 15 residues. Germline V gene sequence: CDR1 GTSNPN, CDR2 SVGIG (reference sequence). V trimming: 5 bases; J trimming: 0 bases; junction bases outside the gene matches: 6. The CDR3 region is CAWATGGGSTDTQYF. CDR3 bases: TGTGCCTGGGCGACAGGGGGGGGTAGCACAGATACGCAGTATTTT.

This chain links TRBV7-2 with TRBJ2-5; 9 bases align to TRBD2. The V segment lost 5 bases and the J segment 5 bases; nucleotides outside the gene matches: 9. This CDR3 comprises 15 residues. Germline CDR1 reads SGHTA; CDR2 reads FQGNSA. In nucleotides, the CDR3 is TGTGCCAGCAGCCCCAATAGCGGGAGAGGCGAGACCCAGTACTTC. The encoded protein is CASSPNSGRGETQYF.

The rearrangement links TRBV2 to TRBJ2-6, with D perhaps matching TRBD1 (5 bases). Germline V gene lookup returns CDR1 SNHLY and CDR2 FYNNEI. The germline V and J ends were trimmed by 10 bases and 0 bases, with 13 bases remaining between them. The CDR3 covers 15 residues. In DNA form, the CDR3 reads TGTGCCACGGACATGGCGAACTCTGGGGCCAACGTCCTGACTTTC. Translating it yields CATDMANSGANVLTF.